Described below is a single TCR beta chain sequence and its context. The target antigen is unknown. The sample originates from a study of post-analysis software for immune sequencing data. Broader study findings: Several TRBV segments (TRBV5-6, TRBV5-1 and TRBV20-1 among them) occurred more frequently in patients than in controls.

The authors incorporated unique molecular identifiers into the TCR beta cDNA libraries. TCRdb reanalysed the PCR reads using MiXCR and keeps one entry per CDR3 protein. The sample lists some 800,000 distinct CDR3 sequences, around 45% seen once, with roughly 4.5% in the top ten. CDR3 length equals 14 residues. Per the germline V gene, CDR1 is LGHDT and CDR2 is YNNKEL (reference sequence). The V gene end was trimmed by 2 bases and the J gene end by 6 bases; junction bases not matched to a gene: 3. The chain links TRBV3-1 to TRBJ2-1; 8 positions agree with TRBD2. Sequencing was carried out using blood. The receptor was isolated from a girl between 10 and 17 years old with multiple sclerosis. The CDR3 loop reads CASSQSGLGNEQFF. The CDR3 nucleotides are TGTGCCAGCAGCCAATCGGGACTAGGCAATGAGCAGTTCTTC.